The next 13 T cell receptor beta chains were all read from a single sample in a study of shared clonotypes between healthy human individuals. Only in-frame clones appear in the TCRdb table, and some are missing; sequencing was by immunoSEQ multiplex PCR. The sample lists about 680,000 clones, around 73% occurring once. Sequences were obtained from memory CD4+ T cells sorted from blood. Stated subset: CD45RA-negative fraction. These receptors originate from a woman in her 30s in good health.

The gene calls are TRBV11-3 and TRBJ1-1, with a tentative D call TRBD1 (5 bases). Germline lookup yields CDR1 SGHNT and CDR2 YENEEA. Trimming pared 1 base from V and 4 bases from J, leaving 10 bases between. This CDR3 comprises 14 residues. This CDR3 is CASSLATRGTEAFF. CDR3 nucleotides: TGTGCCAGCAGCTTAGCGACTAGGGGCACTGAAGCTTTCTTT.

The chain is built from TRBV7-9 and TRBJ1-3; 7 bases map to TRBD1. The germline V gene encodes CDR1 SEHNR and CDR2 FQNEAQ (reference sequence). The CDR3 sequence is 16 residues long. After removal of 4 bases from V and 8 bases from J, the junction contained 14 bases not matched to a gene. CDR3 coding DNA: TGTGCCAGCAGCTCGCCGAAAACAGGGGAAGTAGACACCATATATTTT. As protein: CASSSPKTGEVDTIYF.

This chain joins TRBV10-1 and TRBJ1-3; unclear D gene. Germline CDR1 is WNHNN and CDR2 is SYGVQD (reference sequence). CDR3 size: 18 residues. V was cut by 0 bases and J by 0 bases, with 15 bases left in between. CDR3 sequence: CASSESGIGPSSGNTIYF. As DNA, the CDR3 is TGCGCCAGCAGTGAGTCGGGAATAGGTCCGAGCTCTGGAAACACCATATATTTT.

The chain has TRBV4-1 and TRBJ2-2, with TRBD2 matching over 12 bases. V trimming: 1 base; J trimming: 7 bases; junction bases outside the gene matches: 7. Germline CDR1 reads MGHRA; CDR2 reads YSYEKL. The CDR3 is made up of 17 amino acids. Written as DNA, the CDR3 is TGCGCCAGCAGCCAAGGTGTGACTAGCGGGAGTCGCGGGGAGCTGTTTTTT. Translation: CASSQGVTSGSRGELFF.

The gene calls are TRBV28 and TRBJ1-5; D uncertain. CDR1 and CDR2 from the germline V gene are MDHEN and SYDVKM. There are 12 residues in the CDR3. V was trimmed by 6 bases and J by 6 bases, leaving 9 bases between them. The CDR3 DNA reads TGTGCCAGCAGCCCTCCAGGTCAGCCCCAGCATTTT. The encoded protein is CASSPPGQPQHF.

The V gene is TRBV6-6, the J gene TRBJ2-2; D possibly corresponds to TRBD1 (6 bases). Trimming removed 8 bases at V and 5 bases at J, with 15 bases between. Germline CDR1 MNHNY, CDR2 SVGAGI (reference sequence). CDR3 size: 14 residues. CDR3 sequence: CASWYGQTTGELFF. CDR3 nucleotides: TGTGCCAGCTGGTACGGACAGACGACCGGGGAGCTGTTTTTT.

In its sample, this clone was seen many times. The chain carries TRBV5-5 and TRBJ1-1; tentatively, D is TRBD1 (5 bases). The CDR3 sequence is 14 residues long. The germline V and J ends were trimmed by 4 bases and 5 bases, with 15 bases remaining between them. Germline values: CDR1 SGHKS, CDR2 YYEKEE (reference sequence). The CDR3 DNA sequence: TGTGCCAGCAGCCGTCCTGGGGGTCGAACTGAAGCTTTCTTT. It translates to CASSRPGGRTEAFF.

This clone occurred a few times. J is TRBJ1-3 and V is TRBV28, with a possible D match to TRBD1 (5 bases). CDR3 length equals 16 residues. The V end lost 5 bases, the J end lost 4 bases, and 18 bases lay between the germline ends. Germline lookup yields CDR1 MDHEN and CDR2 SYDVKM. CDR3 in amino acids: CASSLSIGVGGNTIYF. CDR3 nucleotide sequence: TGTGCCAGCAGTCTCAGTATAGGGGTCGGGGGAAACACCATATATTTT.

The V gene is TRBV5-6, the J gene TRBJ2-1; TRBD2 aligns across 10 bases. The CDR3 spans 14 residues. Germline V gives CDR1 SGHDT, CDR2 YYEEEE. V trimming: 2 bases; J trimming: 6 bases; junction bases outside the gene matches: 2. The CDR3 bases are TGTGCCAGCAGCTTATCTAGCGGGAGCAATGAGCAGTTCTTC. This gives the protein CASSLSSGSNEQFF.

As to this clone: The same CDR3 is also encoded by other DNA sequences in this sample. The chain joins TRBV6-5 to TRBJ2-6; D ambiguous. V was pared by 5 bases and J by 2 bases, with 4 bases between. There are 13 residues in the CDR3. The V gene's germline CDR1 is MNHEY and CDR2 SVGAGI. CDR3 coding DNA: TGTGCCAGCAGTAGTCCTGGGGCCAACGTCCTGACTTTC. Amino acids: CASSSPGANVLTF.

The chain has TRBV11-2 and TRBJ2-7; a possible D gene is TRBD1 (6 bases). This CDR3 contains 14 residues. The V and J ends lost 5 bases and 2 bases respectively, with 13 bases between them. The germline CDR1 and CDR2 sequences are SGHAT and FQNNGV. CDR3 region: CASSANRVAYEQYF. In nucleotides, the CDR3 is TGTGCCAGCAGCGCGAACAGGGTTGCCTACGAGCAGTACTTC.

This clone was counted many times. V is TRBV15 and J is TRBJ1-5; D remains unclear. This CDR3 has 12 residues. V lost 6 bases, J lost 4 bases, and 7 bases lay in between. CDR1 is LNHNV, CDR2 YYDKDF, per germline (reference sequence). The DNA of the CDR3 is TGTGCCACCAGGAGCTATAATCAGCCCCAGCATTTT. It is translated as CATRSYNQPQHF.

The chain joins TRBV5-4 to TRBJ2-7; no firm D call. The germline gives CDR1 SGHNT, CDR2 YYREEE (reference sequence). Trimming removed 0 bases from V and 6 bases from J, with 13 bases in between. The CDR3 covers 14 residues. The DNA of the CDR3 is TGTGCCAGCAGCTTGGAACTGGCCTCGGGCGAGCAGTACTTC. Residues: CASSLELASGEQYF.